The 9 T cell receptor beta chains below were found in one sample sequenced in a study of OX40 agonist ivuxolimab in advanced cancers. Generated by immunoSEQ multiplex PCR, the TCRdb table keeps only in-frame clones and is missing some. Here the sample spans under 45,000 clones, under 80% being singletons. Here the sequenced sample was CD4+ or CD8+ T cells sorted from blood, taken in a trial of the OX40 agonist ivuxolimab. The source is an adult with an advanced solid tumor such as melanoma, head and neck, liver or kidney cancer.

This chain connects TRBV4-2 to TRBJ1-6; D not certain. The V gene's germline CDR1 is LGHNA and CDR2 YNFKEQ. Trimming shortened V by 6 bases and J by 6 bases, and 12 bases separated the two germline ends. The CDR3 runs 14 residues. CDR3 amino acids: CASSLGRLNSPLHF. CDR3 nucleotide sequence: TGTGCCAGCAGTCTCGGGAGGCTTAATTCACCCCTCCACTTT.

This chain connects TRBV9 to TRBJ1-3; D unclear. Trimming stripped 2 bases from V and 0 bases from J, with 3 bases between. Germline CDR1 is SGDLS and CDR2 is YYNGEE. This CDR3 has 13 amino acids. CDR3 sequence (DNA): TGTGCCAGCAGCGTCGACTCTGGAAACACCATATATTTT. This translates into CASSVDSGNTIYF.

The genes are TRBV6-5 and TRBJ1-2, with D perhaps matching TRBD1 (5 bases). V was trimmed by 2 bases and J by 6 bases, leaving 13 bases between them. The CDR3 is 14 residues long. The germline V gene has CDR1 MNHEY and CDR2 SVGAGI. CDR3 residues: CASSYDSPTDGYTF. The CDR3 DNA sequence: TGTGCCAGCAGTTACGACAGCCCTACCGATGGCTACACCTTC.

This chain joins TRBV11-2 and TRBJ1-1; D gene uncertain. Trimming took off 2 bases at V and 4 bases at J, with 8 bases between the two ends. CDR3 length equals 13 residues. Germline V gene data show CDR1 as SGHAT and CDR2 as FQNNGV. In DNA, the CDR3 is TGTGCCAGCAGCTTATATGGAGGCACTGAAGCTTTCTTT. Encoded protein: CASSLYGGTEAFF.

The chain is built from TRBV4-1 and TRBJ1-1, with 7 bases aligning to TRBD1. The V gene end was trimmed by 5 bases and the J gene end by 1 base; junction bases not matched to a gene: 4. This CDR3 has 14 amino acids. Germline lookup yields CDR1 MGHRA and CDR2 YSYEKL. CDR3 DNA sequence: TGCGCCAGCAGCTTGGGACAGAAGAACACTGAAGCTTTCTTT. Amino acids: CASSLGQKNTEAFF.

Comments on this clone: One end of the junction does not line up with germline, which may come from a read error. This chain uses TRBV5-1 with TRBJ2-5; D is ambiguous. This CDR3 has 12 residues. Germline V gene data show CDR1 as SGHRS and CDR2 as YFSETQ. DNA for the CDR3: TGTGCCAGCTCTGGTGTCCAAGAGACCCAGTACTTC. It specifies CASSGVQETQYF.

This clone has a single count. The chain links TRBV27 to TRBJ2-5; D is perhaps TRBD1 (5 bases). V dropped 5 bases and J dropped 4 bases, with 14 bases sitting between them. Germline CDR1 and CDR2: MNHEY and SMNVEV (reference sequence). This CDR3 spans 14 amino acids. This CDR3 is CASSGSGLGETQYF. DNA for the CDR3: TGTGCCAGCAGTGGGTCAGGGTTAGGAGAGACCCAGTACTTC.

V usage is TRBV7-6 and J usage is TRBJ1-6, with D hard to call. Between the trimmed V and J ends, which lost 3 bases and 9 bases, there was a span of 9 bases. CDR3 length equals 13 residues. Germline V gene sequence: CDR1 SGHVS, CDR2 FNYEAQ. CDR3 residues: CASSFQGSSPLHF. CDR3 nucleotide sequence: TGTGCCAGCAGCTTTCAAGGGAGTTCACCCCTCCACTTT.

This chain joins TRBV12-5 and TRBJ2-2; D is tentatively TRBD1 or TRBD2 (6 bases each). Germline V lookup: CDR1 LGHNT, CDR2 FRNRAP. The CDR3 covers 14 residues. V lost 7 bases to trimming and J lost 4 bases, with 13 bases between them. The CDR3, as DNA: TGTGCTAGTGCCCGAGGGGGAGGCACCGGGGAGCTGTTTTTT. Its translation is CASARGGGTGELFF.